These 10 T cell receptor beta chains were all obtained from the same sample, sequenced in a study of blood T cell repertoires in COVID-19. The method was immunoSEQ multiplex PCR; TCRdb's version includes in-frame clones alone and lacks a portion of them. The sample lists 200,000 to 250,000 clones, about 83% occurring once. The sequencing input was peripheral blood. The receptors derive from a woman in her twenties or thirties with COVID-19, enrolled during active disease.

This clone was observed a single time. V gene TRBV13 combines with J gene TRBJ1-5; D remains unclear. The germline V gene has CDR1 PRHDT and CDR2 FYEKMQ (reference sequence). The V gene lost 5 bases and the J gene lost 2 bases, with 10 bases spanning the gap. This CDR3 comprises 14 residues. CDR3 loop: CASSRGGGNQPQHF. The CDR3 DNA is TGTGCCAGCAGCCGCGGCGGGGGCAATCAGCCCCAGCATTTT.

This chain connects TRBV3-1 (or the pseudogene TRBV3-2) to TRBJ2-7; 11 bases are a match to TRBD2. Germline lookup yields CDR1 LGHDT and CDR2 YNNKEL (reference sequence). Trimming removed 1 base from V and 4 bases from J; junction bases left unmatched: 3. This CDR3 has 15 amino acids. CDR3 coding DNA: TGTGCCAGCAGCCAAGCGGCTAGCGGGAGGTACGAGCAGTACTTC. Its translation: CASSQAASGRYEQYF.

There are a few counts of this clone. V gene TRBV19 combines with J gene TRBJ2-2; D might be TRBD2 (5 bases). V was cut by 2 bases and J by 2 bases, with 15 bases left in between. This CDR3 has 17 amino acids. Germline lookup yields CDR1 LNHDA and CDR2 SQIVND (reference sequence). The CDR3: CASSIRASGLNTGELFF. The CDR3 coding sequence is TGTGCCAGTAGTATAAGGGCGAGCGGCTTAAACACCGGGGAGCTGTTTTTT.

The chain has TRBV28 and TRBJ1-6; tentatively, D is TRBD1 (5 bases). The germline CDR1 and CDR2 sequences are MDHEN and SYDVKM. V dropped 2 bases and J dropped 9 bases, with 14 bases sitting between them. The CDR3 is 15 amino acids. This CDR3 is CASSLAGVGGSPLHF. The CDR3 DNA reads TGTGCCAGCAGTTTAGCGGGGGTAGGAGGTTCACCCCTCCACTTT.

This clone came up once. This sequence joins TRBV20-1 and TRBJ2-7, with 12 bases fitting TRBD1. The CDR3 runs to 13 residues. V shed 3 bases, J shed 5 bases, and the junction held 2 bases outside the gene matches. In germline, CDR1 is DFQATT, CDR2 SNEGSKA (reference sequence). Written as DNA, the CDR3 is TGCAGTGCTAGTGGGACAGGGGGCAACGAGCAGTACTTC. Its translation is CSASGTGGNEQYF.

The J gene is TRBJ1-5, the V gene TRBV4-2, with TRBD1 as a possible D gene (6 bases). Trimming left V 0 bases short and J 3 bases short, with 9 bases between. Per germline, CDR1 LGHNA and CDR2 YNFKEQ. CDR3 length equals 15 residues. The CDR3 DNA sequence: TGTGCCAGCAGCCAAGAAGGACAGTTCAATCAGCCCCAGCATTTT. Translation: CASSQEGQFNQPQHF.

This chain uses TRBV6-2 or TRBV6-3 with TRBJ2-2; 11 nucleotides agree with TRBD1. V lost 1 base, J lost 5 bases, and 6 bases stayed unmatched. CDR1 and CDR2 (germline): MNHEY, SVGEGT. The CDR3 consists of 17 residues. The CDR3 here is CASSYLDRGRGTGELFF. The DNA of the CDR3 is TGTGCCAGCAGTTACTTGGACAGGGGGCGCGGGACCGGGGAGCTGTTTTTT.

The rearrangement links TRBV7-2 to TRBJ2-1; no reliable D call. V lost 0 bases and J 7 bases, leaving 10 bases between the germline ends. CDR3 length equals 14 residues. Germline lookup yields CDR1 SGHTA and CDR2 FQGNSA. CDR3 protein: CASSLAVRLNEQFF. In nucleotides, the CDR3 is TGTGCCAGCAGCTTAGCTGTCAGGCTGAATGAGCAGTTCTTC. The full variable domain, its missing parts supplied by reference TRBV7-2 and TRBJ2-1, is GAGVSQSPSNKVTEKGKDVELRCDPISGHTALYWYRQSLGQGLEFLIYFQGNSAPDKSGLPSDRFSAERTGGSVSTLTIQRTQQEDSAVYLCASSLAVRLNEQFFGPGTRLTVL.

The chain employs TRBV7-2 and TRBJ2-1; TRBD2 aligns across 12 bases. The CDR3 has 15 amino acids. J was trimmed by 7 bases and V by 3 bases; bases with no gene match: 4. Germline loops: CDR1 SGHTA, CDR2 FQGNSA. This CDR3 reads CASSLTSGSGNEQFF. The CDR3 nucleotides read TGTGCCAGCAGCTTGACTAGCGGGAGTGGGAATGAGCAGTTCTTC. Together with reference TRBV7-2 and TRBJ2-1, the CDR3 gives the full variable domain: GAGVSQSPSNKVTEKGKDVELRCDPISGHTALYWYRQSLGQGLEFLIYFQGNSAPDKSGLPSDRFSAERTGGSVSTLTIQRTQQEDSAVYLCASSLTSGSGNEQFFGPGTRLTVL.

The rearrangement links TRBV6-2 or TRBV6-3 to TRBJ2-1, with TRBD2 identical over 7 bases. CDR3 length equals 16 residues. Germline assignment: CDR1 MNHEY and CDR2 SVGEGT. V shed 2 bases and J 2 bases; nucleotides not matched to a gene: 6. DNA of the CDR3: TGTGCCAGCAGTTACCAAAACCGGGGGGCCTACAATGAGCAGTTCTTC. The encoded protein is CASSYQNRGAYNEQFF.